This T cell receptor beta chain is drawn from a study of blood T cells in healthy people across ages. Study-level results: Strongly correlated with naive T cell percentage was TCR beta diversity.

Sample-barcoded 5' priming and a J-beta primer mix drove a second PCR of roughly 6 to 12 cycles. TCRdb passed the 5' RACE reads through MiXCR, listing each CDR3 protein once. Among around 800,000 distinct CDR3 sequences listed, roughly 24% were seen once. A remark on this clonotype: Its antigen is undetermined.

CDR1 and CDR2 (germline): SGHKS, YYEKEE (reference sequence). CDR3 length: 13 amino acids. Trimming removed 4 bases at V and 1 base at J, with 8 bases between. These data were also filed under a second study, of T cells of mothers and their children.

Sequenced sample: blood. The source of this sequence is a boy younger than 18 in good health. The chain links TRBV5-5 to TRBJ1-1; the D is unclear. The DNA of the CDR3 is TGTGCCAGCAGCAAAGAGAGGAACACTGAAGCTTTCTTT. Translation: CASSKERNTEAFF.